This T cell receptor beta chain was profiled in a study of blood T cells in healthy people across ages. Study outcomes and limitations: The unsorted PBMCs prevented any conclusive comparison of naive versus antigen-experienced cells.

Alongside a J-beta primer mix, a sample-barcoded 5' primer served in a second PCR lasting about 7 to 12 cycles. Each of the cDNA molecules was tagged by a template-switch adaptor with 12 random nucleotides. Each CDR3 protein gets one entry after TCRdb re-called the 5' RACE reads with MiXCR. The profile covers some 1.4 million distinct CDR3 sequences, with 42% appearing a single time and approximately 7.9% taken by the ten largest. Worth noting for this clonotype: The antigen is undetermined.

The source is a young woman in good health. What was sequenced was blood.

The CDR3 reads CASGLVGHRQETQYF. The CDR3 coding sequence is TGTGCTAGTGGTTTGGTGGGACACAGACAAGAGACCCAGTACTTC. The rearrangement uses TRBV12-5 and TRBJ2-5; the D gene is possibly TRBD1 (6 bases). Looked up from germline, CDR1 is LGHNT and CDR2 is FRNRAP. V gave up 0 bases and J gave up 2 bases, with 10 bases separating them. CDR3 length: 15 amino acids.